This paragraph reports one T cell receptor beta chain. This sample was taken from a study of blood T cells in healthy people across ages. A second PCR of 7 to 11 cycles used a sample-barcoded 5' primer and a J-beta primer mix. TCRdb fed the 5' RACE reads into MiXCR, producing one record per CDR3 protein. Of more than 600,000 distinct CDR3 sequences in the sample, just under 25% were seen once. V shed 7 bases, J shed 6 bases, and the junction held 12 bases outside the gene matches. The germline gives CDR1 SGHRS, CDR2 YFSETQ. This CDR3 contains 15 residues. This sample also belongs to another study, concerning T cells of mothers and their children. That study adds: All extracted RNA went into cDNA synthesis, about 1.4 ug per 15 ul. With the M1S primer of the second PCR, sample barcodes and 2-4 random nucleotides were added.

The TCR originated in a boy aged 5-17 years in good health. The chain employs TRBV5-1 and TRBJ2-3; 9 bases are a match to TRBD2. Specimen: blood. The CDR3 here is CASRPGLAFPDTQYF. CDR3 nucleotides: TGCGCCAGCCGACCGGGACTAGCTTTTCCGGATACGCAGTATTTT. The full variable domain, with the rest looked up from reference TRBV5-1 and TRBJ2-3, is KAGVTQTPRYLIKTRGQQVTLSCSPISGHRSVSWYQQTPGQGLQFLFEYFSETQRNKGNFPGRFSGRQFSNSRSEMNVSTLELGDSALYLCASRPGLAFPDTQYFGPGTRLTVL.